This T cell receptor beta chain was captured by sequencing in a study of blood T cell repertoires in COVID-19. Study overall: Samples taken during acute and convalescent COVID-19 were collected in the United States, Italy and Spain. From T cells, B-cell-depleted T cells, or PBMCs came the material, which was cDNA or gDNA.

From germline, CDR1 is SGHTA and CDR2 FQGNSA. V lost 1 base to trimming and J lost 1 base, with 10 bases between them. The CDR3 contains 15 residues. Assay used: immunoSEQ multiplex PCR; TCRdb lists only in-frame clones, some missing. The table shows roughly 340,000 clones, with roughly 90% occurring only once. In Seattle, patients joined the study during active infection and were tracked longitudinally. The TCR was taken from a woman aged 25 to 39 with COVID-19, enrolled during active disease. The V and J genes are TRBV7-2 and TRBJ1-2; D is possibly TRBD1 (6 bases). Input material: peripheral blood. The CDR3 nucleotides read TGTGCCAGCAGCTTAGGACAGGTCCATAACTATGGCTACACCTTC. Translation: CASSLGQVHNYGYTF.